This T cell receptor (beta chain) was sequenced in a study of technical replicates of blood from several donors. V lost 10 bases and J 4 bases, leaving 13 bases between the germline ends. The CDR3 covers 12 residues. Germline values: CDR1 MDHEN, CDR2 SYDVKM. Using immunoSEQ multiplex PCR, the repertoire was profiled, and TCRdb retains in-frame clones only, with some absent. The sample consists of 70,000 to 95,000 clones, over 85% of them appearing once. The specimen sequenced was T cells isolated from PBMCs. This TCR was sampled from a human donor in good health. This chain joins TRBV28 and TRBJ1-1, with D possibly matching TRBD1 (5 bases). In nucleotides, the CDR3 is TGTGCCACGCTTCAGGGTGCCACTGAAGCTTTCTTT. As protein: CATLQGATEAFF.